These 25 T cell receptor beta chains came from one sample sequenced in a study of blood T cell repertoires in COVID-19. Assay: immunoSEQ multiplex PCR; the TCRdb copy retains only in-frame clones and omits some. The sample has around 150,000 clones, around 80% seen once. Material for sequencing was peripheral blood. The receptor source for this set is an elderly woman with acute or convalescent COVID-19.

The genes are TRBV6-5 and TRBJ2-5; 10 nucleotides match TRBD1. The length of the CDR3 is 15 residues. The J segment lost 5 bases and the V segment lost 7 bases, leaving 10 bases of the junction unmatched. Germline V lookup: CDR1 MNHEY, CDR2 SVGAGI. CDR3 coding DNA: TGTGCCAGCAATACGGGACAGGGGCGGGTGGAGACCCAGTACTTC. It is translated as CASNTGQGRVETQYF.

The chain carries TRBV3-1 (or the pseudogene TRBV3-2) and TRBJ2-7; no definite D call. CDR3 length: 13 amino acids. The germline V gene has CDR1 LGHDT and CDR2 YNNKEL (reference sequence). Trimming stripped 1 base from V and 7 bases from J, with 11 bases between. The CDR3, as DNA: TGTGCCAGCAGCCAAGCACGTTTCGGGGAGCAGTACTTC. This translates into CASSQARFGEQYF.

CDR3 sequence: CASSFTGTRGYTF. CDR3 sequence (DNA): TGTGCCAGCAGTTTCACAGGGACGAGGGGCTACACCTTC. The V gene is TRBV27, the J gene TRBJ1-2, with D tentatively TRBD1 (6 bases). V gave up 3 bases and J gave up 8 bases, with 13 bases separating them. From germline, CDR1 is MNHEY and CDR2 SMNVEV (reference sequence). The CDR3 consists of 13 residues.

This sequence joins TRBV2 and TRBJ1-2; 8 bases fit TRBD1. The CDR3 has 14 amino acids. J lost 4 bases, V lost 6 bases, and 7 bases had no gene match. Germline CDR1 and CDR2: SNHLY and FYNNEI. CDR3 sequence reads: CASRETGVRYGYTF. CDR3 DNA sequence: TGTGCCAGCAGGGAGACAGGGGTCCGCTATGGCTACACCTTC.

This chain links TRBV5-1 with TRBJ1-1; D call uncertain. The CDR3 consists of 13 residues. Germline lookup yields CDR1 SGHRS and CDR2 YFSETQ. V lost 3 bases, J lost 7 bases, and 13 bases lay in between. The CDR3 DNA is TGCGCCAGCAGCTCTACGTGGACTGATGAAGCTTTCTTT. Residues: CASSSTWTDEAFF.

CDR3 residues: CASSLGQGQETQYF. The CDR3 bases are TGTGCCAGCAGCTTAGGGCAGGGACAAGAGACCCAGTACTTC. The chain combines TRBV11-3 with TRBJ2-5; D might be TRBD1 (5 bases). The ends were cut back, 1 base at V and 2 bases at J, with 8 bases in the middle. The germline V gene encodes CDR1 SGHNT and CDR2 YENEEA. This CDR3 contains 14 residues. Drawing the rest from reference TRBV11-3 and TRBJ2-5, the complete variable domain is EAGVVQSPRYKIIEKKQPVAFWCNPISGHNTLYWYLQNLGQGPELLIRYENEEAVDDSQLPKDRFSAERLKGVDSTLKIQPAELGDSAVYLCASSLGQGQETQYFGPGTRLLVL.

The chain joins TRBV5-4 to TRBJ2-1; 9 positions agree with TRBD2. Unmatched junction bases numbered 9, after V lost 4 bases and J lost 4 bases. Germline loops: CDR1 SGHNT, CDR2 YYREEE (reference sequence). CDR3 length equals 16 residues. The CDR3 sequence: CASSRQPSGVYNEQFF. CDR3 sequence (DNA): TGTGCCAGCAGCCGACAGCCTAGCGGGGTTTACAATGAGCAGTTCTTC.

The chain carries TRBV13 and TRBJ1-1; 12 bases align to TRBD1. Germline CDR1 reads PRHDT; CDR2 reads FYEKMQ (reference sequence). The CDR3 is 16 amino acids. V was pared by 6 bases and J by 2 bases, with 7 bases of the junction left unmatched. The CDR3, as DNA: TGTGCCAGCAGGTTACGTGGGACAGGGGGCAACACTGAAGCTTTCTTT. Encoded protein: CASRLRGTGGNTEAFF.

This chain links TRBV9 with TRBJ2-2; 8 bases align to TRBD2. Germline CDR1 and CDR2: SGDLS and YYNGEE. With V trimmed by 5 bases and J by 4 bases, 4 bases remained unmatched. The CDR3 extends over 14 amino acids. The CDR3 DNA sequence: TGTGCCAGCAGGCAGCGGGAGATCACCGGGGAGCTGTTTTTT. Translating gives CASRQREITGELFF.

The chain links TRBV5-1 to TRBJ1-2, with D hard to call. CDR3 length: 16 residues. Looked up from germline, CDR1 is SGHRS and CDR2 is YFSETQ. V lost 0 bases and J 0 bases, leaving 12 bases between the germline ends. CDR3 protein: CASSLAITPSNYGYTF. For the CDR3, the DNA is TGCGCCAGCAGCTTGGCCATCACTCCCTCTAACTATGGCTACACCTTC.

V and J are TRBV2 and TRBJ1-2; 7 bases agree with TRBD1. V lost 6 bases and J lost 4; bases outside the gene matches: 11. Germline loops: CDR1 SNHLY, CDR2 FYNNEI. The CDR3 spans 15 residues. For the CDR3, the DNA is TGTGCCAGCAGCGAAATGACAGGGTGGAGCTATGGCTACACCTTC. Amino acids: CASSEMTGWSYGYTF.

The chain joins TRBV4-1 to TRBJ2-1, with 9 bases identical to TRBD2. V was pared by 4 bases and J by 4 bases, with 8 bases of the junction left unmatched. The CDR3 extends over 16 amino acids. Germline loops: CDR1 MGHRA, CDR2 YSYEKL. The CDR3 is CASSPRGTSKYNEQFF. The CDR3 DNA follows: TGCGCCAGCAGCCCAAGAGGGACTAGCAAGTACAATGAGCAGTTCTTC.

The gene calls are TRBV14 and TRBJ2-2; D ambiguous. Germline CDR1 and CDR2: SGHDN and FVKESK. The CDR3 is made up of 16 amino acids. The V end lost 2 bases, the J end lost 6 bases, and 16 bases lay between the germline ends. CDR3 sequence reads: CASSQLSPRSAGELFF. CDR3 sequence (DNA): TGTGCCAGCAGCCAATTATCCCCCCGAAGCGCCGGGGAGCTGTTTTTT.

The chain employs TRBV28 and TRBJ2-2, with 12 positions matching TRBD2. This CDR3 contains 18 residues. Germline V gives CDR1 MDHEN, CDR2 SYDVKM. The J segment lost 7 bases and the V segment lost 6 bases, leaving 15 bases of the junction unmatched. The CDR3 sequence is CASRTSAASGRALGELFF. For the CDR3, the DNA is TGTGCCAGCAGGACCTCTGCGGCTAGCGGGAGGGCCCTCGGGGAGCTGTTTTTT. The complete variable domain, with remaining parts taken from reference TRBV28 and TRBJ2-2, reads DVKVTQSSRYLVKRTGEKVFLECVQDMDHENMFWYRQDPGLGLRLIYFSYDVKMKEKGDIPEGYSVSREKKERFSLILESASTNQTSMYLCASRTSAASGRALGELFFGEGSRLTVL.

This sequence joins TRBV9 and TRBJ2-3; 8 positions match TRBD1. Germline CDR1 SGDLS, CDR2 YYNGEE. This CDR3 spans 15 amino acids. V shed 4 bases, J shed 2 bases, and the junction held 6 bases outside the gene matches. CDR3 coding DNA: TGTGCCAGCAGCACCCGGACAGGGACCACAGATACGCAGTATTTT. It encodes CASSTRTGTTDTQYF.

The gene calls are TRBV19 and TRBJ2-2, with 8 bases matching TRBD1. The CDR3 runs 17 residues. The V gene end was trimmed by 5 bases and the J gene end by 8 bases; junction bases not matched to a gene: 16. Germline CDR1 LNHDA, CDR2 SQIVND (reference sequence). The CDR3 DNA reads TGTGCCAGTAGTTGGGGGACACGGACAGGGAATGTGGGGGAGCTGTTTTTT. Translation gives CASSWGTRTGNVGELFF.

The chain links TRBV7-6 to TRBJ2-1; 7 bases map to TRBD2. CDR1 is SGHVS, CDR2 FNYEAQ, per germline. This CDR3 has 15 residues. V lost 5 bases to trimming and J lost 9 bases; unmatched junction nucleotides: 13. The CDR3 DNA sequence: TGTGCCAGCAGCCCCTTCGGCGGGAGTGATGGTGAGCAGTTCTTC. Its protein is CASSPFGGSDGEQFF. Supplemented by reference TRBV7-6 and TRBJ2-1, the full variable domain reads GAGVSQSPRYKVTKRGQDVALRCDPISGHVSLYWYRQALGQGPEFLTYFNYEAQQDKSGLPNDRFSAERPEGSISTLTIQRTEQRDSAMYRCASSPFGGSDGEQFFGPGTRLTVL.

The rearrangement uses TRBV18 and TRBJ1-1; 8 nucleotides match TRBD1. Germline CDR1 and CDR2: KGHSH and LQKENI. Trimming cost V 4 bases and J 4 bases; bases outside gene matches: 11. The CDR3 runs to 16 residues. The CDR3 reads CASSRLGQGAITEAFF. DNA for the CDR3: TGTGCCAGCTCACGCCTTGGGCAGGGGGCAATCACTGAAGCTTTCTTT. The full variable domain, its missing parts supplied by reference TRBV18 and TRBJ1-1, is NAGVMQNPRHLVRRRGQEARLRCSPMKGHSHVYWYRQLPEEGLKFMVYLQKENIIDESGMPKERFSAEFPKEGPSILRIQQVVRGDSAAYFCASSRLGQGAITEAFFGQGTRLTVV.

This chain uses TRBV11-3 with TRBJ2-2; the D gene is possibly TRBD1 (5 bases). V was trimmed by 1 base and J by 4 bases, leaving 10 bases between them. Germline V gene data show CDR1 as SGHNT and CDR2 as YENEEA. The length of the CDR3 is 15 residues. CDR3 DNA: TGTGCCAGCAGCTTAGCCCCGACAGCCACCGGGGAGCTGTTTTTT. Its translation: CASSLAPTATGELFF. Full variable domain (rest looked up from reference TRBV11-3 and TRBJ2-2): EAGVVQSPRYKIIEKKQPVAFWCNPISGHNTLYWYLQNLGQGPELLIRYENEEAVDDSQLPKDRFSAERLKGVDSTLKIQPAELGDSAVYLCASSLAPTATGELFFGEGSRLTVL.

The rearrangement uses TRBV27 and TRBJ1-3; tentatively, D is TRBD1 (5 bases). CDR1 MNHEY and CDR2 SMNVEV come from the germline V gene (reference sequence). V lost 0 bases and J lost 0, with 9 bases in between. This CDR3 region has 16 residues. The CDR3 region has the DNA TGTGCCAGCAGTTTATCGGCAGGGTTCTCTGGAAACACCATATATTTT. Its translation: CASSLSAGFSGNTIYF.

The V and J genes are TRBV5-1 and TRBJ2-3, with 12 bases aligning to TRBD2. The germline CDR1 and CDR2 sequences are SGHRS and YFSETQ. This CDR3 comprises 16 residues. V lost 7 bases to trimming and J lost 7 bases; unmatched junction nucleotides: 13. This chain's CDR3 is CASRNPTSGSRHTQYF. As DNA, the CDR3 is TGCGCCAGCCGGAACCCGACTAGCGGGAGTAGACATACGCAGTATTTT.

V is TRBV11-2 and J is TRBJ1-3; D is possibly TRBD1 (6 bases). The CDR3 is 19 residues long. Germline V gives CDR1 SGHAT, CDR2 FQNNGV. The V gene lost 0 bases and the J gene lost 4 bases, with 22 bases spanning the gap. The CDR3, as DNA: TGTGCCAGCAGCTTAGATCAGGCCCAGGGGACCCCGCTGGGAAACACCATATATTTT. Protein sequence: CASSLDQAQGTPLGNTIYF.

The CDR3 nucleotides are TGTGCCACCCAATTCGGGGGGGGACGGAGAATTCATGGAAACACCATATATTTT. The encoded protein is CATQFGGGRRIHGNTIYF. The chain is built from TRBV19 and TRBJ1-3; D perhaps matches TRBD1 (5 bases). The CDR3 totals 18 residues. V lost 10 bases to trimming and J lost 3 bases, with 28 bases between them. CDR1 is LNHDA, CDR2 SQIVND, per germline (reference sequence).

The rearrangement uses TRBV28 and TRBJ2-7, with 8 bases fitting TRBD2. J was trimmed by 5 bases and V by 6 bases; bases with no gene match: 9. The CDR3 sequence is 14 residues long. Germline V gene data show CDR1 as MDHEN and CDR2 as SYDVKM. The CDR3 region is CASRQAGLGDEQYF. CDR3 DNA: TGTGCCAGCAGACAGGCGGGACTAGGGGACGAGCAGTACTTC.

The gene calls are TRBV27 and TRBJ2-3, with 7 bases that match TRBD2. Germline loops: CDR1 MNHEY, CDR2 SMNVEV (reference sequence). The CDR3 extends over 15 amino acids. Germline trimming cut 7 bases from V and 1 base from J; bases unmatched to any gene: 8. The CDR3 nucleotides are TGTGCCAGCACCTCCCGGGGGAGGGGCACAGATACGCAGTATTTT. It translates to CASTSRGRGTDTQYF.